This TCR beta chain was documented in a study of T cells after yellow fever vaccination. TCRdb re-derived calls from the 5' RACE reads in MiXCR, one entry per CDR3 protein. The table has roughly 300,000 distinct CDR3 sequences, approximately 8% seen once. Study-level results: Clones that expanded after primary vaccination mostly reappeared after the booster (roughly 95% CD4, approximately 87% CD8).

This clonotype has a handful of counts. Its target is not known. Specimen: PBMCs, collected around 45 days after the first yellow fever vaccination. The receptor comes from a man between 18 and 35 years old who received the YFV17D yellow fever vaccine.

The CDR3 nucleotides are TGCGCCAGCAGCCAAGGGGACAGGGGGTGGGCAGGGACTGAAGCTTTCTTT. It specifies CASSQGDRGWAGTEAFF. The V gene is TRBV4-1, the J gene TRBJ1-1, with TRBD1 identical over 11 bases. The V segment lost 1 base and the J segment 5 bases; nucleotides outside the gene matches: 9. Per germline, CDR1 MGHRA and CDR2 YSYEKL. The CDR3 consists of 17 residues.